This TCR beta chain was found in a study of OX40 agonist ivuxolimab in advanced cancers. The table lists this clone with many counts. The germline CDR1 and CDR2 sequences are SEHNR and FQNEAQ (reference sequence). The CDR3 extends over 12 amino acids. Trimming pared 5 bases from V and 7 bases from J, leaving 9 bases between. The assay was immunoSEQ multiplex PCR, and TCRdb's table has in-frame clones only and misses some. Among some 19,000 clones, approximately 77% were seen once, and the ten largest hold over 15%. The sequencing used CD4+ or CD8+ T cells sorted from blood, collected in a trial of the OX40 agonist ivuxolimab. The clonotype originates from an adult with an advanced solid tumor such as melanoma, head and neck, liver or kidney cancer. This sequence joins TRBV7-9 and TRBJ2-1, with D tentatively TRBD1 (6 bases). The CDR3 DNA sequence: TGTGCCAGCAGCATGGGGGCGAATGAGCAGTTCTTC. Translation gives CASSMGANEQFF. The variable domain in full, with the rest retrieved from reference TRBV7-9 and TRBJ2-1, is DTGVSQNPRHKITKRGQNVTFRCDPISEHNRLYWYRQTLGQGPEFLTYFQNEAQLEKSRLLSDRFSAERPKGSFSTLEIQRTEQGDSAMYLCASSMGANEQFFGPGTRLTVL.